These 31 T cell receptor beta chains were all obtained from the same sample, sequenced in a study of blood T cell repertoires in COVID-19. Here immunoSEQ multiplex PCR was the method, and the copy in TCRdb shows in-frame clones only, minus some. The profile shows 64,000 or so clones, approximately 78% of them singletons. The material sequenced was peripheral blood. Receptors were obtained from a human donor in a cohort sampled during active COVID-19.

The CDR3 DNA sequence: TGTGCCAGCAGCCACGAACAGGGGGCGAGGACTGAAGCTTTCTTT. It codes for CASSHEQGARTEAFF. This chain connects TRBV4-2 to TRBJ1-1; 9 bases agree with TRBD1. The V gene end was trimmed by 3 bases and the J gene end by 5 bases; junction bases not matched to a gene: 7. CDR1 and CDR2 (germline): LGHNA, YNFKEQ. This CDR3 has 15 amino acids.

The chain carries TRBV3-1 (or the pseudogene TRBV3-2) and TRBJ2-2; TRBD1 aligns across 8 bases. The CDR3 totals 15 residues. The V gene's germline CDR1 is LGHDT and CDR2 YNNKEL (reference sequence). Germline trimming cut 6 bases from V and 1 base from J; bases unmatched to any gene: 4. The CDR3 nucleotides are TGTGCCAGCAGAAACAGGGGGGTGAACACCGGGGAGCTGTTTTTT. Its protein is CASRNRGVNTGELFF.

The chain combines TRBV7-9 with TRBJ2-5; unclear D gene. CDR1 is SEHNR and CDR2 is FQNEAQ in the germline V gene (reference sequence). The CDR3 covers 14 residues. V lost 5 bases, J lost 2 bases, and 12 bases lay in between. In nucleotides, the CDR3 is TGTGCCAGCAGCATTCAGACCGGGCAAGAGACCCAGTACTTC. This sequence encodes CASSIQTGQETQYF. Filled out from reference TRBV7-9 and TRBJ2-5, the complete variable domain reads DTGVSQNPRHKITKRGQNVTFRCDPISEHNRLYWYRQTLGQGPEFLTYFQNEAQLEKSRLLSDRFSAERPKGSFSTLEIQRTEQGDSAMYLCASSIQTGQETQYFGPGTRLLVL.

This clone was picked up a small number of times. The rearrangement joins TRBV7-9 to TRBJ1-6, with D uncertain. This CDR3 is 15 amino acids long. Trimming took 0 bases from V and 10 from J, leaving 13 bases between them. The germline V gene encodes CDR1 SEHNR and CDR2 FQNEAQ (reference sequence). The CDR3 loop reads CASSLAHEGDSPLHF. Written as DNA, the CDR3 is TGTGCCAGCAGCTTAGCCCACGAGGGCGACTCACCCCTCCACTTT.

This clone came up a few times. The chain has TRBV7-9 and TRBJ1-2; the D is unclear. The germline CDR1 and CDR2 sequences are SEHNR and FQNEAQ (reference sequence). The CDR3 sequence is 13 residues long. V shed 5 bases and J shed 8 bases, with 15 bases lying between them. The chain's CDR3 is CASSPTLAGGYTF. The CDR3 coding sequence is TGTGCCAGCAGCCCCACCCTGGCGGGGGGCTACACCTTC. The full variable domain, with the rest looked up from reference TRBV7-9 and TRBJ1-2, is DTGVSQNPRHKITKRGQNVTFRCDPISEHNRLYWYRQTLGQGPEFLTYFQNEAQLEKSRLLSDRFSAERPKGSFSTLEIQRTEQGDSAMYLCASSPTLAGGYTFGSGTRLTVV.

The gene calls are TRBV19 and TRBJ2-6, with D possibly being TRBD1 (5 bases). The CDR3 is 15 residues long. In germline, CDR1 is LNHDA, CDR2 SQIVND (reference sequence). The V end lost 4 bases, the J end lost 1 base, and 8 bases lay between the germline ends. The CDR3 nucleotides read TGTGCCAGTAGTACCCAGGGTTCTGGGGCCAACGTCCTGACTTTC. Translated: CASSTQGSGANVLTF.

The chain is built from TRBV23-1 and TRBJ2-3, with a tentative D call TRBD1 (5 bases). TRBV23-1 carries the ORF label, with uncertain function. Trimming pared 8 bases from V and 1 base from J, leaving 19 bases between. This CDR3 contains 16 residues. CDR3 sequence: CASRVHLQGRTDTQYF. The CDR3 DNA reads TGCGCCAGCCGGGTTCACTTGCAGGGCCGCACAGATACGCAGTATTTT.

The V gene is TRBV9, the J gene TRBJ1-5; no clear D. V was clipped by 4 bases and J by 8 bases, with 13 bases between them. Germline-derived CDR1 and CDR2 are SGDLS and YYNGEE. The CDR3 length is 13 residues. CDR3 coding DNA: TGTGCCAGCAGCCCCCGGGAGGGAGAGCCCCAGCATTTT. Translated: CASSPREGEPQHF.

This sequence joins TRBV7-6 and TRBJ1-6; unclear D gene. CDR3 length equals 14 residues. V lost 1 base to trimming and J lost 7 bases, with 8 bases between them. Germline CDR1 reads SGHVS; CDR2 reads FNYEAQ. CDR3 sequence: CASSLETRNSPLHF. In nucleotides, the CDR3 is TGTGCCAGCAGCTTAGAAACACGCAATTCACCCCTCCACTTT.

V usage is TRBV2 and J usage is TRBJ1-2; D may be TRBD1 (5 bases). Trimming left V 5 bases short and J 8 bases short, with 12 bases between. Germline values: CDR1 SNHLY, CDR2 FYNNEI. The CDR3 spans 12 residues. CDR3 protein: CASSKTALGYTF. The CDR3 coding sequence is TGTGCCAGCAGTAAGACAGCGTTAGGCTACACCTTC.

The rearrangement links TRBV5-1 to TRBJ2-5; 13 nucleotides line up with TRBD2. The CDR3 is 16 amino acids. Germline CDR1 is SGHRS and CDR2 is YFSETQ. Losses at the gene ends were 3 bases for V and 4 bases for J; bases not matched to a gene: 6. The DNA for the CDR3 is TGCGCCAGCAGCTGGGGACTAGCGGGGAGGGTAGAGACCCAGTACTTC. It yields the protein CASSWGLAGRVETQYF.

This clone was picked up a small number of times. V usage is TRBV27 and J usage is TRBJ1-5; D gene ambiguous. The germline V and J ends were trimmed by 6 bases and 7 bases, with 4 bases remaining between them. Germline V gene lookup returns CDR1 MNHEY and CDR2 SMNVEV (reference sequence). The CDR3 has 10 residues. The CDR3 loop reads CASRAQPQHF. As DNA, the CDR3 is TGTGCCAGCAGAGCGCAGCCCCAGCATTTT.

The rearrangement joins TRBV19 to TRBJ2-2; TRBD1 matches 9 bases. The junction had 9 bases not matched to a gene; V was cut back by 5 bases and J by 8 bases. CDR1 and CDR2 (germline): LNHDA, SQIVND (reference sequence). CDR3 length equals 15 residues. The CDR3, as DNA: TGTGCCAGTAGTTCCCGGGACAGGGTTGATGGGGAGCTGTTTTTT. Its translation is CASSSRDRVDGELFF.

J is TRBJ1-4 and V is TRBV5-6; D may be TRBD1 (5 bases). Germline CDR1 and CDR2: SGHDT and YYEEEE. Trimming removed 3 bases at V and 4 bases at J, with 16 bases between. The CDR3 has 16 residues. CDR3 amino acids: CASSYKDRPFNEKLFF. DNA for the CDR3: TGTGCCAGCAGCTACAAAGACAGACCTTTTAATGAAAAACTGTTTTTT.

CDR3 protein: CASSFLGSQYF. The CDR3, as DNA: TGTGCCAGCAGTTTCCTAGGGAGTCAGTACTTC. The chain joins TRBV28 to TRBJ2-7; weak D call: TRBD2 (5 bases). The CDR3 consists of 11 residues. The V and J ends lost 3 bases and 10 bases respectively, with 10 bases between them. Per germline, CDR1 MDHEN and CDR2 SYDVKM. Full variable domain (remainder filled in from reference TRBV28 and TRBJ2-7): DVKVTQSSRYLVKRTGEKVFLECVQDMDHENMFWYRQDPGLGLRLIYFSYDVKMKEKGDIPEGYSVSREKKERFSLILESASTNQTSMYLCASSFLGSQYFGPGTRLTVT.

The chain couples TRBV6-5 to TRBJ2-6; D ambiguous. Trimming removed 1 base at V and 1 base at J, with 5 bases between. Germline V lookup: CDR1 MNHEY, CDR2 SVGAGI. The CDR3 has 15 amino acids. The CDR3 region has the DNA TGTGCCAGCAGTTACTACGGTTCTGGGGCCAACGTCCTGACTTTC. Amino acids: CASSYYGSGANVLTF.

CDR3 in DNA: TGTGCCAGCAGTCCGGGACAATCTGAGCAGTTCTTC. As protein: CASSPGQSEQFF. The chain combines TRBV12-3 or TRBV12-4 with TRBJ2-1, with D tentatively TRBD1 (6 bases). The CDR3 is made up of 12 amino acids. Trimming left V 5 bases short and J 9 bases short, with 11 bases between.

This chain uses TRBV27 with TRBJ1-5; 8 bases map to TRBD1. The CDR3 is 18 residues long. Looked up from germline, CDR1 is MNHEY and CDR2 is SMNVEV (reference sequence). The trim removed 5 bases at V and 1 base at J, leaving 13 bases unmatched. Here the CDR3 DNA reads TGTGCCAGCAGTACCCCCACCGGACAGGGTGGGAGCAATCAGCCCCAGCATTTT. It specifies CASSTPTGQGGSNQPQHF.

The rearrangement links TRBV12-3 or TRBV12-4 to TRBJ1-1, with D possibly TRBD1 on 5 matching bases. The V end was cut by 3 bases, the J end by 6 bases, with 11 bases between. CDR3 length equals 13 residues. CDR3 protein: CASSFRQGAEAFF. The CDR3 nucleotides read TGTGCCAGCAGTTTTAGGCAGGGCGCTGAAGCTTTCTTT.

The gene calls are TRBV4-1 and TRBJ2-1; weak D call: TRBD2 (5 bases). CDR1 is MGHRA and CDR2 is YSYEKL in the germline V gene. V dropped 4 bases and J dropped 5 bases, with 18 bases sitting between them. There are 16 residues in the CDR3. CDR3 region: CASSRTPGKVDNEQFF. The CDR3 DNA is TGCGCCAGCAGCCGAACTCCGGGGAAGGTTGACAATGAGCAGTTCTTC.

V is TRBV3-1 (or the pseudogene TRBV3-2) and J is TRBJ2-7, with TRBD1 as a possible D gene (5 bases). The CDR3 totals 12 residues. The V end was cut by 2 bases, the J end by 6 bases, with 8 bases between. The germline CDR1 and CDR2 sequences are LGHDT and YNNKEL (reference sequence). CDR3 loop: CASSQRGTEQYF. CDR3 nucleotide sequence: TGTGCCAGCAGCCAAAGGGGAACCGAGCAGTACTTC.

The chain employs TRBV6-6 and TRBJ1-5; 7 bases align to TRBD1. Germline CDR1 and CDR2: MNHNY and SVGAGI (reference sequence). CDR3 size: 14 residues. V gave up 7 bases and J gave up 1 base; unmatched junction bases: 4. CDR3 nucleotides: TGTGCCAGCACGGGACAGAGAAGCAATCAGCCCCAGCATTTT. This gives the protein CASTGQRSNQPQHF.

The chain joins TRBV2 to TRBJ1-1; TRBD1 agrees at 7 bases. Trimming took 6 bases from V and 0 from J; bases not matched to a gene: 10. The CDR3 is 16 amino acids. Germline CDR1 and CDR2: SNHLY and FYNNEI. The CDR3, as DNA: TGTGCCAGCAGCCGACAGGGCCCCAAATTGAACACTGAAGCTTTCTTT. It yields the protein CASSRQGPKLNTEAFF. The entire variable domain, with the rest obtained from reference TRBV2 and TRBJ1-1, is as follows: EPEVTQTPSHQVTQMGQEVILRCVPISNHLYFYWYRQILGQKVEFLVSFYNNEISEKSEIFDDQFSVERPDGSNFTLKIRSTKLEDSAMYFCASSRQGPKLNTEAFFGQGTRLTVV.

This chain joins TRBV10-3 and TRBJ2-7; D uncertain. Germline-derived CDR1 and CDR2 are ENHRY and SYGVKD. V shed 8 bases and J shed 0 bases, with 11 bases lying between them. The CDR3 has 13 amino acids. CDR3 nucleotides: TGTGCCATCGCTGGCCGTGACTCCTACGAGCAGTACTTC. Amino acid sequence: CAIAGRDSYEQYF.

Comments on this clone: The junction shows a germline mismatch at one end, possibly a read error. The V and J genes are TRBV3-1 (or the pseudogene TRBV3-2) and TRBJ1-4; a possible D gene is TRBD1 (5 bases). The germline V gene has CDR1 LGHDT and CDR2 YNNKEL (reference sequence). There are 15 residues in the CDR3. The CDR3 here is CASSQVGRAKEKLFF. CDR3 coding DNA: TGTGCCAGCAGCCAAGTCGGCAGGGCTAAAGAAAAACTGTTTTTT.

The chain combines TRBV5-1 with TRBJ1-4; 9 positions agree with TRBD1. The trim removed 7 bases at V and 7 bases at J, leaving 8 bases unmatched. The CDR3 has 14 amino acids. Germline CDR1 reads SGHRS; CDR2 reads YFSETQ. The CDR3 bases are TGCGCCAGCGGCACACAGGGGGCTGGTGAAAAACTGTTTTTT. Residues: CASGTQGAGEKLFF.

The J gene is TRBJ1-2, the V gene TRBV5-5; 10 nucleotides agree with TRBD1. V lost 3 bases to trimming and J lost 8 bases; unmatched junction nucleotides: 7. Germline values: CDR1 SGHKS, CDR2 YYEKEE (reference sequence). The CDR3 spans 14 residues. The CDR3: CASSSLGTGVGYTF. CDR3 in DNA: TGTGCCAGCAGCTCGCTGGGGACAGGGGTCGGCTACACCTTC.

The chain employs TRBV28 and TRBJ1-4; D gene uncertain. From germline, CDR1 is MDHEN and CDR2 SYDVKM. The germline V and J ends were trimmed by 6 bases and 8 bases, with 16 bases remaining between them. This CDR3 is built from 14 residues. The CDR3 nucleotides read TGTGCCAGCAGCATACCGGAGGTTAAAGAAAAACTGTTTTTT. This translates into CASSIPEVKEKLFF.

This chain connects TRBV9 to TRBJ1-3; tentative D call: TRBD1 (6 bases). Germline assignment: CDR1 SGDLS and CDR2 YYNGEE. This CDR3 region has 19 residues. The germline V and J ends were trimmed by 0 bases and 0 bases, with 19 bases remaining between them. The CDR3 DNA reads TGTGCCAGCAGCGTAGAGGCAGGGGTCTCCTCACTCTCTGGAAACACCATATATTTT. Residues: CASSVEAGVSSLSGNTIYF.

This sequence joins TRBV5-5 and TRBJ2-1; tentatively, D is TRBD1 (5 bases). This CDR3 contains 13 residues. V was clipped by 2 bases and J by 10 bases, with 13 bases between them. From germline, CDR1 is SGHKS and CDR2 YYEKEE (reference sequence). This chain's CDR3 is CASSFPTVREQFF. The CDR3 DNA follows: TGTGCCAGCAGCTTTCCGACAGTTCGGGAGCAGTTCTTC.

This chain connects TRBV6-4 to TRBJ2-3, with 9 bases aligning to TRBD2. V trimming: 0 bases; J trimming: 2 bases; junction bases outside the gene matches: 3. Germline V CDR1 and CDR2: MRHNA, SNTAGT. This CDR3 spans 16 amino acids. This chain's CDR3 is CASSDSSSGDTDTQYF. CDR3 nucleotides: TGTGCCAGCAGTGACTCCTCTAGCGGGGACACAGATACGCAGTATTTT.